The 10 T cell receptor beta chains given below trace back to one sample, sequenced in a study of cytotoxic CD8 clonotypes in ibrutinib-treated CLL (dated by TCRdb to the early 2020s). Libraries were constructed by the immunoSEQ multiplex PCR assay. The source is immuneACCESS, and TCRdb retained only in-frame sequences with V and J called. Part of the clones is not carried over; for the studies checked, unresolved V genes explain less than half of this, and the remainder is unexplained. In all, the sample holds some 150,000 clones, and about 80% of those were seen once. Around 5% of the sample belongs to the ten largest clones. The time point label corresponds to: roughly 23 months on ibrutinib. The sequenced sample was PBMCs, obtained after 24 months of ibrutinib treatment. These receptors all come from a human donor with chronic lymphocytic leukemia.

CDR3 sequence reads: CASSPGTAHSNQPQHF. In nucleotides, the CDR3 is TGTGCCAGCTCCCCCGGGACAGCTCATAGCAATCAGCCCCAGCATTTT. The rearrangement joins TRBV18 to TRBJ1-5; 7 nucleotides match TRBD1. The CDR3 is made up of 16 amino acids. With 6 bases clipped from V and 0 bases from J, the junction kept 8 bases outside the gene matches. Germline CDR1 reads KGHSH; CDR2 reads LQKENI.

The chain is built from TRBV6-6 and TRBJ2-3; the D gene is possibly TRBD2 (6 bases). Germline V CDR1 and CDR2: MNHNY, SVGAGI (reference sequence). The CDR3 is 15 residues long. Trimming removed 6 bases from V and 0 bases from J, with 13 bases in between. CDR3 amino acids: CASSKEGPSTDTQYF. CDR3 DNA sequence: TGTGCCAGCAGCAAGGAGGGCCCTAGCACAGATACGCAGTATTTT.

The chain has TRBV29-1 and TRBJ2-7, with D tentatively TRBD2 (5 bases). The CDR3 sequence is 14 residues long. V was pared by 7 bases and J by 2 bases, with 18 bases between. Germline CDR1 and CDR2: SQVTM and ANQGSEA. Here the CDR3 reads CSASRAVGPYEQYF. The CDR3 DNA reads as TGCAGCGCCTCGAGGGCAGTGGGTCCCTACGAGCAGTACTTC.

CDR3 sequence (DNA): TGTGCCAGCGGGGGGTTCTATGGCTACACCTTC. This encodes CASGGFYGYTF. This chain joins TRBV27 and TRBJ1-2; possible D gene TRBD1, 5 bases. The CDR3 contains 11 residues. Germline values: CDR1 MNHEY, CDR2 SMNVEV (reference sequence). V dropped 8 bases and J dropped 4 bases, with 8 bases sitting between them.

V gene TRBV20-1 combines with J gene TRBJ2-7; 7 positions match TRBD1. Unmatched junction bases numbered 2, after V lost 7 bases and J lost 2 bases. CDR1 is DFQATT, CDR2 SNEGSKA, per germline (reference sequence). CDR3 length equals 11 residues. The CDR3 here is CSGDRAYEQYF. The CDR3 DNA reads as TGCAGTGGTGACAGGGCCTACGAGCAGTACTTC.

The rearrangement links TRBV6-5 to TRBJ1-1, with D tentatively TRBD1 (6 bases). The CDR3 has 13 amino acids. CDR1 is MNHEY, CDR2 SVGAGI, per germline. V was trimmed by 8 bases and J by 0 bases, leaving 10 bases between them. The CDR3 DNA reads as TGTGCCAGCGGGAGGGGGGTGAACACTGAAGCTTTCTTT. Translating gives CASGRGVNTEAFF.

The sample holds a few counts of this clone. The V call is TRBV19, the J call TRBJ2-3; D is perhaps TRBD1 (6 bases). The V gene's germline CDR1 is LNHDA and CDR2 SQIVND (reference sequence). This CDR3 comprises 17 residues. Deletions cut 5 bases from V and 0 bases from J, with 18 bases between. The CDR3 is CASSPHQRTDSTDTQYF. The CDR3 bases are TGTGCCAGTAGTCCTCATCAAAGGACAGACAGCACAGATACGCAGTATTTT.

This clone has a handful of counts. The chain employs TRBV11-2 and TRBJ2-5; TRBD1 matches at 7 bases. J was trimmed by 0 bases and V by 2 bases; bases with no gene match: 3. The CDR3 has 15 amino acids. Germline values: CDR1 SGHAT, CDR2 FQNNGV. In DNA form, the CDR3 reads TGTGCCAGCAGCTTAAGGGGGACAGACCAAGAGACCCAGTACTTC. Its protein product is CASSLRGTDQETQYF.

This clone has more than one count but fewer than ten. J is TRBJ1-5 and V is TRBV6-6; D remains ambiguous. Germline CDR1 reads MNHNY; CDR2 reads SVGAGI (reference sequence). The V and J ends lost 6 bases and 2 bases respectively, with 8 bases between them. CDR3 length equals 13 residues. The DNA for the CDR3 is TGTGCCAGCAGGACGACGGGCAATCAGCCCCAGCATTTT. This gives the protein CASRTTGNQPQHF.

The V gene is TRBV5-6, the J gene TRBJ2-5; TRBD1 is a possible D gene (6 bases). This CDR3 contains 16 residues. CDR1 and CDR2 from the germline V gene are SGHDT and YYEEEE. The V end lost 1 base, the J end lost 2 bases, and 15 bases lay between the germline ends. The CDR3 DNA reads TGTGCCAGCAGCTTGCTCGGGGAAGGGGGTCAAGAGACCCAGTACTTC. This gives the protein CASSLLGEGGQETQYF. Full variable domain (rest looked up from reference TRBV5-6 and TRBJ2-5): DAGVTQSPTHLIKTRGQQVTLRCSPKSGHDTVSWYQQALGQGPQFIFQYYEEEERQRGNFPDRFSGHQFPNYSSELNVNALLLGDSALYLCASSLLGEGGQETQYFGPGTRLLVL.